The clone carrying this TCR beta chain was detected only a few times. Its antigen is unidentified. TCRdb recomputed calls from the RT-PCR reads with MiXCR, one row per CDR3 protein. The sample holds roughly 760,000 distinct CDR3 sequences, approximately 21% seen once. These data belong to a study of response to subunit inactivated influenza vaccine. The CDR3 extends over 18 amino acids. V was clipped by 1 base and J by 5 bases; unmatched bases: 13. The germline CDR1 and CDR2 sequences are LGHNA and YSLEER. General study points: There was a suggestion from the authors that each seasonal influenza vaccination recruits few new T cells.

The chain uses TRBV4-3 and TRBJ2-1; TRBD1 matches at 8 bases. Sequences were derived from PBMCs from blood, sampled around 5 days after vaccination. This receptor was obtained from a man aged 50-60 years who received an inactivated influenza vaccine. CDR3 protein: CASSQVHRQGPLDNEQFF. The CDR3 DNA is TGCGCCAGCAGCCAAGTACACCGACAGGGGCCTTTGGACAATGAGCAGTTCTTC.